This T cell receptor beta chain came from a study of cytomegalovirus exposure and HLA in healthy donors. At the level of the study: A subsequent analysis stated that the 120 or so validation repertoires were run on the same platform as the approximately 700 first-cohort repertoires.

General study findings and limits: Investigators reported some 150 TCR beta chains as tied to cytomegalovirus. Both high specificity and high sensitivity reportedly marked the classifier's diagnosis of cytomegalovirus status.

Clones were sequenced by immunoSEQ multiplex PCR, and TCRdb holds only the in-frame ones, with some missing. The sample consists of 90,000 or so clones, 85% of them appearing once. Worth noting for this clone: The antigen is not known.

Germline V lookup: CDR1 SGHRS, CDR2 YFSETQ. The germline V and J ends were trimmed by 0 bases and 1 base, with 13 bases remaining between them. The CDR3 loop spans 16 amino acids. The sample was PBMCs. This clonotype was obtained from a man aged 18-30 years in good health and CMV-seropositive. This sequence joins TRBV5-1 and TRBJ2-5; a weak D match, TRBD2 (6 bases). CDR3 nucleotides: TGCGCCAGCAGCTTGGGAGCGGGTCCCACCCAAGAGACCCAGTACTTC. Its protein product is CASSLGAGPTQETQYF.